This T cell receptor (beta chain) was captured in a study of blood T cell repertoires in COVID-19. The ends were cut back, 2 bases at V and 1 base at J, with 15 bases in the middle. The CDR3 is made up of 16 amino acids. Per germline, CDR1 SGHRS and CDR2 YFSETQ. In assigning cohorts, the study relied on participant-reported clinical history. Recovered status in Cohort 3 required two negative PCRs, clearance, or symptom resolution. Generated by immunoSEQ multiplex PCR, the TCRdb table keeps only in-frame clones and is missing some. The table shows a few hundred thousand clones, with 85% occurring only once.

The sample consisted of PBMCs or T cells enriched from blood (not recorded which). This clonotype was sampled from a man between 35 and 55 years old who had recovered from COVID-19. The rearrangement joins TRBV5-1 to TRBJ1-1, with D perhaps TRBD1 (6 bases). The chain's CDR3 is CASSFNSRGSNTEAFF. CDR3 sequence (DNA): TGCGCCAGCAGCTTCAACTCCAGGGGATCGAACACTGAAGCTTTCTTT.